The clone carrying this TCR beta chain was counted a single time. The data are from a study of blood T cell repertoires in COVID-19. Study details: Acute-phase and convalescent COVID-19 samples originated in the United States, Italy and Spain. T cells, B-cell-depleted T cells, or PBMCs provided the cDNA or gDNA that served as material.

Methods used by the authors: Reference gene primer amplification gave nucleated cell count estimates. Produced via immunoSEQ multiplex PCR; TCRdb's table is partial and in-frame only. Clone size and V and J calls were adopted from that table, with D and trimming inferred from the DNA. The sample holds some 100,000 clones, roughly 82% seen once. Sequencing was done on a sample of peripheral blood. The sequence was collected from a man over 45 with active or convalescent COVID-19.

The CDR3 nucleotides read TGTGCCAGCAGTTCAAGCGCGGGGGGGCCCTACACCGGGGAGCTGTTTTTT. Residues: CASSSSAGGPYTGELFF. The chain uses TRBV27 and TRBJ2-2; 9 bases map to TRBD2. The V and J ends lost 4 bases and 3 bases, in that order; junction bases with no gene match: 9. The CDR3 length is 17 residues. Germline CDR1 MNHEY, CDR2 SMNVEV (reference sequence).